The T cell receptor beta chain under discussion was sequenced for a study of T cell responses to AZD1222 COVID-19 vaccine. V gave up 2 bases and J gave up 2 bases, with 10 bases separating them. This CDR3 contains 14 residues. CDR1 is SEHNR, CDR2 FQNEAQ, per germline (reference sequence). Using immunoSEQ multiplex PCR, the repertoire was profiled, and TCRdb retains in-frame clones only, with some absent. Here the sample spans about 110,000 clones, roughly 87% being singletons. This clone appeared once. Its antigen remains unknown. Study-level findings and limits: Just a handful of AZD1222 recipients tested seropositive at baseline.

The chain links TRBV7-9 to TRBJ2-7; D is undetermined. The sequencing here drew on peripheral blood, taken on day 0 of AZD1222 vaccination. The clonotype comes from an adult in good health. For the CDR3, the DNA is TGTGCCAGCAGCTTACTGGGGTCCCCCTACGAGCAGTACTTC. Its translation is CASSLLGSPYEQYF.